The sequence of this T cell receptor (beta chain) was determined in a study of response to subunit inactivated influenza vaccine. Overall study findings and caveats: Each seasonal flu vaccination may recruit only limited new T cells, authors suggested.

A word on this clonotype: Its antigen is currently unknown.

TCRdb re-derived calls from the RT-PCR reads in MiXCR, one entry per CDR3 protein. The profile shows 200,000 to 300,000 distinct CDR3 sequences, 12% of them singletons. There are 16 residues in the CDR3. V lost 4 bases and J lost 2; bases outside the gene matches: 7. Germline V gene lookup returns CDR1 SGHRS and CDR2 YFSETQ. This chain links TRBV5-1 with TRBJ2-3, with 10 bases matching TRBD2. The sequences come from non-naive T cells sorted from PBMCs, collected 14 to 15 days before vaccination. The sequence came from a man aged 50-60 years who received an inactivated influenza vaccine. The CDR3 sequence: CASSTSSGSNTDTQYF. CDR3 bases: TGCGCCAGCAGCACTTCTAGCGGGAGTAACACAGATACGCAGTATTTT. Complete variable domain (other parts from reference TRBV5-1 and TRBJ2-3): KAGVTQTPRYLIKTRGQQVTLSCSPISGHRSVSWYQQTPGQGLQFLFEYFSETQRNKGNFPGRFSGRQFSNSRSEMNVSTLELGDSALYLCASSTSSGSNTDTQYFGPGTRLTVL.